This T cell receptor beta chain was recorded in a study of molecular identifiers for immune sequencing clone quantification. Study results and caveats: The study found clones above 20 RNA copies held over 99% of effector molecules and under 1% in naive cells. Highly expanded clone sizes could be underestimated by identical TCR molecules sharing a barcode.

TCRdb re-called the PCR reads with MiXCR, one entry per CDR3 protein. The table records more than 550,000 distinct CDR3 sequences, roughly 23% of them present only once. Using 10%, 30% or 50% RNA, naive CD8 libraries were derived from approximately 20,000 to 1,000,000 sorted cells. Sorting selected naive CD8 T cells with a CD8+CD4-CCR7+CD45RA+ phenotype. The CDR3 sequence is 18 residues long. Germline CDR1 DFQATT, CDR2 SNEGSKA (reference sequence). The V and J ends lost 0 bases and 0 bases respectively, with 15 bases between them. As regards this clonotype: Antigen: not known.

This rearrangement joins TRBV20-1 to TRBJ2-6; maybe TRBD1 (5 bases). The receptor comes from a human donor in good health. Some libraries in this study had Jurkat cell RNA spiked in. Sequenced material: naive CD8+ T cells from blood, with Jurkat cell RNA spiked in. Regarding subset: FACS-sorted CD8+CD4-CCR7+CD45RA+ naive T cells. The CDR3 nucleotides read TGCAGTGCTAGAGATTACGACAGCCTTCCCTCTGGGGCCAACGTCCTGACTTTC. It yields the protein CSARDYDSLPSGANVLTF.